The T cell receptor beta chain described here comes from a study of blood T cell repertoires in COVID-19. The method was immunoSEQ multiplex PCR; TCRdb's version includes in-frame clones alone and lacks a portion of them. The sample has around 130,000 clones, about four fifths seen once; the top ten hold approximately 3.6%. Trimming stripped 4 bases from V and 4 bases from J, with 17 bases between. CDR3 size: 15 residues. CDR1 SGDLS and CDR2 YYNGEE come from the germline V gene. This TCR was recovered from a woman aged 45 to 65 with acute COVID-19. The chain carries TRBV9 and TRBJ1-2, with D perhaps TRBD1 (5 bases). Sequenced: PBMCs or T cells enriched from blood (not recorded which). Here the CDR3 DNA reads TGTGCCAGCAGCCTTGGCTTCGGGAGGGGCTATGGCTACACCTTC. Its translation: CASSLGFGRGYGYTF. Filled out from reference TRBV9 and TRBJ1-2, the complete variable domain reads DSGVTQTPKHLITATGQRVTLRCSPRSGDLSVYWYQQSLDQGLQFLIQYYNGEERAKGNILERFSAQQFPDLHSELNLSSLELGDSALYFCASSLGFGRGYGYTFGSGTRLTVV.